The T cell receptor (beta chain) under discussion was sequenced for a study of cytomegalovirus exposure and HLA in healthy donors. Study observations and caveats: A list of approximately 150 TCR beta chains associated with cytomegalovirus was given. Sequencing depth across donors, presence/absence analyses assumed, was roughly uniform. One variant, a missense change in DCLRE1C, was linked in a later analysis to TCR beta V- and J-gene trimming.

Nominally healthy donors were sampled, though unrecorded immune exposures were likely. The CDR3 spans 16 residues. From germline, CDR1 is MDHEN and CDR2 SYDVKM. Trimming took 6 bases from V and 3 from J; bases not matched to a gene: 7. It was with 60 Vbeta and 13 Jbeta primers that the PCR ran. TCRdb's copy holds only in-frame clones and misses some; the assay was immunoSEQ multiplex PCR. The sample totals 70,000 to 100,000 clones. Considering frequency, this clone is large (0.1 to 1%). What it recognizes is unknown. The chain recombines TRBV28 with TRBJ2-3; 12 nucleotides agree with TRBD2. This sequence was found in a girl aged 10-17 years in good health and CMV-seropositive. The sequenced material came from PBMCs. The DNA of the CDR3 is TGTGCCAGCAGCCAAGAAACTAGCGGGGGGACAGATACGCAGTATTTT. This sequence encodes CASSQETSGGTDTQYF.